These 12 T cell receptor beta chains were sequenced from one sample in a study of control samples from healthy donors and cancer patients. Here immunoSEQ multiplex PCR was the method, and the copy in TCRdb shows in-frame clones only, minus some. The sample contains over 150,000 clones, roughly 94% of which appear only once. The specimen sequenced was PBMCs. These receptors all come from a man in his 60s with colorectal cancer.

The V gene is TRBV29-1, the J gene TRBJ1-1; 7 nucleotides match TRBD1. From germline, CDR1 is SQVTM and CDR2 ANQGSEA. The CDR3 extends over 13 amino acids. With V trimmed by 6 bases and J by 2 bases, 6 bases remained unmatched. This CDR3 reads CSVQGGGNTEAFF. The CDR3, as DNA: TGCAGCGTCCAAGGGGGCGGAAACACTGAAGCTTTCTTT. Filled out from reference TRBV29-1 and TRBJ1-1, the complete variable domain reads SAVISQKPSRDICQRGTSLTIQCQVDSQVTMMFWYRQQPGQSLTLIATANQGSEATYESGFVIDKFPISRPNLTFSTLTVSNMSPEDSSIYLCSVQGGGNTEAFFGQGTRLTVV.

The chain links TRBV27 to TRBJ1-2; 7 nucleotides match TRBD1. The germline V gene encodes CDR1 MNHEY and CDR2 SMNVEV (reference sequence). Trimming cost V 5 bases and J 8 bases; bases outside gene matches: 11. CDR3 length: 14 amino acids. CDR3 coding DNA: TGTGCCAGCAGTCTCAGACAGGGAAGTGGCGGCTACACCTTC. Encoded protein: CASSLRQGSGGYTF.

CDR3 coding DNA: TGTGCCAGCAGCTCTCCGGAAATGAACACTGAAGCTTTCTTT. It is translated as CASSSPEMNTEAFF. The chain combines TRBV7-9 with TRBJ1-1; no clear D gene. CDR3 length: 14 amino acids. V was cut by 4 bases and J by 0 bases, with 9 bases left in between. Germline V lookup: CDR1 SEHNR, CDR2 FQNEAQ (reference sequence).

The rearrangement joins TRBV15 to TRBJ2-7; tentatively, D is TRBD1 (6 bases). Trimming cost V 5 bases and J 0 bases, with 14 bases left between them. The germline V gene encodes CDR1 LNHNV and CDR2 YYDKDF (reference sequence). This CDR3 is built from 15 residues. The CDR3 DNA sequence: TGTGCCACCAGCGCCGACAGGAAGCTCTCCTACGAGCAGTACTTC. It yields the protein CATSADRKLSYEQYF.

The V and J genes are TRBV2 and TRBJ2-2; D is undetermined. Germline V lookup: CDR1 SNHLY, CDR2 FYNNEI. This CDR3 has 13 amino acids. Trimming pared 7 bases from V and 2 bases from J, leaving 8 bases between. The CDR3 is CASTLGNTGELFF. CDR3 DNA: TGTGCCAGCACCCTAGGTAACACCGGGGAGCTGTTTTTT.

This clone was counted a few times. The chain joins TRBV27 to TRBJ1-2; 9 bases are a match to TRBD1. Losses at the gene ends were 3 bases for V and 8 bases for J; bases not matched to a gene: 7. The CDR3 extends over 14 amino acids. From germline, CDR1 is MNHEY and CDR2 SMNVEV (reference sequence). CDR3 bases: TGTGCCAGCAGTTTGACCGGGACAGGGAGGGGCTACACCTTC. Its translation is CASSLTGTGRGYTF.

This clone was detected only once. The gene calls are TRBV12-3 or TRBV12-4 and TRBJ1-1, with D unresolved. Trimming took off 2 bases at V and 5 bases at J, with 9 bases between the two ends. This CDR3 is built from 13 residues. The CDR3 coding sequence is TGTGCCAGCAGTTTATTGGCTAGGACTGAAGCTTTCTTT. Its protein product is CASSLLARTEAFF.

The V gene is TRBV10-2, the J gene TRBJ1-5; a possible D gene is TRBD1 (5 bases). Germline V gene lookup returns CDR1 WSHSY and CDR2 SAAADI. V lost 8 bases and J lost 4, with 12 bases in between. The CDR3 runs to 13 residues. Here the CDR3 reads CASCRDRNQPQHF. The CDR3 nucleotides read TGCGCCAGCTGCCGGGACCGGAATCAGCCCCAGCATTTT.

The V and J genes are TRBV18 and TRBJ1-2, with 8 bases fitting TRBD1. Unmatched junction bases numbered 8, after V lost 4 bases and J lost 7 bases. The CDR3 is made up of 14 amino acids. Germline CDR1 and CDR2: KGHSH and LQKENI. CDR3 DNA: TGTGCCAGCTCACTGGACAGGGCCTCGAGTGGCTACACCTTC. Its protein is CASSLDRASSGYTF.

This chain connects TRBV7-2 to TRBJ1-6; no reliable D call. Between the trimmed V and J ends, which lost 0 bases and 4 bases, there was a span of 16 bases. The germline gives CDR1 SGHTA, CDR2 FQGNSA. The CDR3 has 18 residues. The CDR3 DNA reads as TGTGCCAGCAGCTTAGCGGCGTATGATTCTGCTTATAATTCACCCCTCCACTTT. Residues: CASSLAAYDSAYNSPLHF.

The genes are TRBV5-1 and TRBJ2-1; the D is unclear. The length of the CDR3 is 15 residues. The V end lost 7 bases, the J end lost 0 bases, and 14 bases lay between the germline ends. Germline V CDR1 and CDR2: SGHRS, YFSETQ. The CDR3 bases are TGCGCCAGCGGCACTGTGGCCATCTCCTACAATGAGCAGTTCTTC. It yields the protein CASGTVAISYNEQFF.

As DNA, the CDR3 is TGTGCCAGCAGTAACCAAAACGAGCAGTACTTC. Its protein product is CASSNQNEQYF. The chain recombines TRBV6-2 or TRBV6-3 with TRBJ2-7; no clear D gene. V lost 5 bases, J lost 5 bases, and 7 bases lay in between. Germline CDR1 and CDR2: MNHEY and SVGEGT. The CDR3 totals 11 residues.